This entry lists 6 T cell receptor beta chains sequenced from one sample in a study of T cell responses to AZD1222 COVID-19 vaccine. Generated by immunoSEQ multiplex PCR, the TCRdb table keeps only in-frame clones and is missing some. The repertoire holds 110,000 or so clones, with about 87% as singletons. The sample consisted of peripheral blood, taken 28 days after the second AZD1222 dose. These TCRs come from an adult who received the AZD1222 COVID-19 vaccine.

This clone has only one observation. The V gene is TRBV5-6, the J gene TRBJ2-5, with 7 positions matching TRBD2. The germline CDR1 and CDR2 sequences are SGHDT and YYEEEE. V shed 0 bases and J 5 bases; nucleotides not matched to a gene: 4. The CDR3 loop spans 14 amino acids. In DNA, the CDR3 is TGTGCCAGCAGCTTGGTTGGAGCGGGGGAGACCCAGTACTTC. Protein sequence: CASSLVGAGETQYF.

V and J are TRBV28 and TRBJ1-2; D call uncertain. Trimming removed 4 bases from V and 4 bases from J, with 13 bases in between. This CDR3 has 14 amino acids. Germline-derived CDR1 and CDR2 are MDHEN and SYDVKM. The CDR3, as DNA: TGTGCCAGCAGTTCCTCGACGGGATTCTATGGCTACACCTTC. Protein: CASSSSTGFYGYTF.

The rearrangement links TRBV4-3 to TRBJ2-1; weak D call: TRBD1 (6 bases). Trimming removed 1 base at V and 1 base at J, with 8 bases between. This CDR3 has 15 amino acids. Germline CDR1 reads LGHNA; CDR2 reads YSLEER. This chain's CDR3 is CASSQGDMSYNEQFF. Here the CDR3 DNA reads TGCGCCAGCAGCCAAGGGGACATGTCCTACAATGAGCAGTTCTTC.

Only one count was recorded for this clone. The chain links TRBV2 to TRBJ1-6, with 11 bases identical to TRBD1. There are 20 residues in the CDR3. J lost 4 bases, V lost 6 bases, and 17 bases had no gene match. CDR1 and CDR2 (germline): SNHLY, FYNNEI. The CDR3 reads CASRNPSPGQGGSYNSPLHF. DNA for the CDR3: TGTGCCAGCAGGAACCCCTCCCCGGGACAGGGGGGATCTTATAATTCACCCCTCCACTTT.

The V call is TRBV6-5, the J call TRBJ1-5; 8 nucleotides align to TRBD1. V lost 4 bases and J lost 0; bases outside the gene matches: 2. Per the germline V gene, CDR1 is MNHEY and CDR2 is SVGAGI. This CDR3 is built from 15 residues. The CDR3: CASSWQGASNQPQHF. For the CDR3, the DNA is TGTGCCAGCAGTTGGCAGGGGGCTAGCAATCAGCCCCAGCATTTT.

The chain combines TRBV25-1 with TRBJ2-1; the match to TRBD1 covers 9 bases. The germline CDR1 and CDR2 sequences are MGHDK and SYGVNS. The CDR3 has 16 residues. The V segment lost 4 bases and the J segment 6 bases; nucleotides outside the gene matches: 10. The CDR3 nucleotides read TGTGCCAGCAGTGTACCGGGACAGGGACCCACCAATGAGCAGTTCTTC. As protein: CASSVPGQGPTNEQFF.